This entry features one T cell receptor beta chain sequence. Its antigen is not known. This CDR3 contains 15 residues. The junction had 9 bases not matched to a gene; V was cut back by 3 bases and J by 13 bases. Looked up from germline, CDR1 is LNHNV and CDR2 is YYDKDF (reference sequence). This record comes from a study of cytomegalovirus exposure and HLA in healthy donors. Whole-study findings and limits: Most subjects had HLA-A and HLA-B alleles reportedly predicted accurately by TCR beta sequences. The authors confirmed in vitro that three CMV-associated chains were specific for CMV antigens.

PCR was performed using 60 Vbeta and 13 Jbeta primers. Using immunoSEQ multiplex PCR, the repertoire was profiled, and TCRdb retains in-frame clones only, with some absent. The repertoire holds some 140,000 clones, with 79% as singletons. This TCR was recovered from a man aged 35-49 years in good health and CMV-seropositive. The chain links TRBV15 to TRBJ1-6, with TRBD1 identical over 10 bases. The sequencing input was PBMCs. The CDR3 here is CATSSTGTGVRPLHF. The CDR3 DNA follows: TGTGCCACCAGCAGTACCGGGACAGGGGTTCGTCCCCTCCACTTT.